This is a list of T cell receptor beta chains from one sample in a study of cytomegalovirus exposure and HLA in healthy donors. The table came from immunoSEQ multiplex PCR; TCRdb's copy has only in-frame clones and leaves some out. Of about 65,000 clones detected, around 96% appear once; the ten largest clones hold around 4.5%. The sample was PBMCs. The receptor set was obtained from a young man in good health and CMV-seropositive. Both conserved end residues are part of each CDR3. Each record gives: J gene, D gene, V gene, CDR3 protein. A D gene is named only where the DNA matches it firmly.

TRBJ1-1 - TRBV5-1 CASSLAGRVTEAFF
TRBJ2-3 TRBD1 TRBV19 CASSTLTGGLADTQYF
TRBJ2-3 - TRBV2 CASSGQPRDTQYF
TRBJ1-1 TRBD1 TRBV19 CASRDPGQIDRAFF
TRBJ2-3 TRBD2 TRBV6-1 CASSELAGGSDTQYF
- - TRBV4-1 CASSPARGVPYEQYF
TRBJ1-1 - TRBV30 CAWTYLNTEAFF
TRBJ1-1 TRBD1 TRBV6-5 CASSLRGTTEAFF
TRBJ2-3 TRBD2 TRBV7-3 CASSLSGGSGTDTQYF
TRBJ2-1 TRBD2 TRBV19 CATEIPGLDSGEQFF
TRBJ2-1 - TRBV5-6 CASSLVGQGYNEQFF
TRBJ1-1 - TRBV6-5 CASSPPDSSDAFF
TRBJ1-4 - TRBV18 CASSPGHNEKLFF
TRBJ1-6 TRBD1 TRBV11-3 CASNIQGTNSPLHF
TRBJ1-1 - TRBV2 CASSGGVTEAFF
TRBJ2-3 TRBD2 TRBV28 CATSSGGAPDTDTQYF
TRBJ1-1 TRBD1 TRBV9 CASSASGTATEAFF
TRBJ1-1 TRBD1 TRBV10-3 CAISESLGQQENTEAFF
TRBJ1-4 TRBD1 TRBV7-9 CASSIWTGTSEKLFF
TRBJ1-2 TRBD1 TRBV7-9 CASSLTAGGKDGYTF
TRBJ2-3 TRBD2 TRBV4-3 CASSQGGTSGRSTDTQYF
TRBJ2-7 - TRBV7-8 CASSYRNGVYEQYF
TRBJ1-5 - TRBV15 CATSSEGGQPQHF
TRBJ2-1 - TRBV27 CASSLFSYNEQFF
TRBJ2-5 - TRBV5-6 CASSSRGAETQYF
TRBJ2-1 TRBD2 TRBV11-3 CASSLGLREGRNNEQFF
TRBJ2-1 TRBD2 TRBV18 CASSLGTSGISSYNEQFF
TRBJ2-7 - TRBV25-1 CASRDRAYEQYF
TRBJ2-3 - TRBV20-1 CSARGGDTQYF
TRBJ1-1 - TRBV7-2 CASSPNGQGNTEAFF
TRBJ2-2 - TRBV7-3 CASSLSSGGGELFF